The entry below gives a single T cell receptor (beta chain) sequence along with its context. The record originates from a study of shared clonotypes between healthy human individuals. With 6 bases clipped from V and 4 bases from J, the junction kept 10 bases outside the gene matches. Per germline, CDR1 SGHVS and CDR2 FNYEAQ. The CDR3 spans 16 residues. Here immunoSEQ multiplex PCR was the method, and the copy in TCRdb shows in-frame clones only, minus some. Of about 2.3 million clones listed, approximately 90% are singletons. The chain is built from TRBV7-6 and TRBJ2-7; 12 positions match TRBD1. The specimen sequenced was naive CD4+ T cells from PBMCs. Described subset: CD45RA+ positively selected. The source of this sequence is a man aged 18 to 30 in good health. Some clones in this sample may be carry-over from other donors' samples. This CDR3 reads CASSTGTGGGSYEQYF. CDR3 nucleotide sequence: TGTGCCAGCAGTACCGGGACAGGGGGCGGATCGTACGAGCAGTACTTC.